This T cell receptor (beta chain) was captured in a study of memory CD4+ T cells and cytomegalovirus serostatus. Across the whole study: Healthy Belgian adult donors included about nine CMV-positive and 24 CMV-negative people. The study's findings and limits: Median bootstrapped AUC for CMV status was about 0.94 originally, about 0.9 US-trained.

With respect to this clone: Its antigen is not identified.

Single viable CD3+CD4+CD8-CD45RO+ cells were sorted as the memory CD4+ T cells. The data were produced by immunoSEQ multiplex PCR, yet TCRdb's version contains in-frame clones alone and is incomplete. The repertoire holds 50,000 to 75,000 clones, with 80% to 85% as singletons. The germline gives CDR1 LNHNV, CDR2 YYDKDF (reference sequence). V was clipped by 3 bases and J by 4 bases; unmatched bases: 3. The CDR3 totals 13 residues. The genes are TRBV15 and TRBJ2-7; 7 positions agree with TRBD2. Sequences were obtained from memory CD4+ T cells from blood. The receptor was derived from an adult in good health and CMV-seronegative. CDR3 nucleotide sequence: TGTGCCACCAGCAGGGCTAGCGGATACGAGCAGTACTTC. Its translation: CATSRASGYEQYF.